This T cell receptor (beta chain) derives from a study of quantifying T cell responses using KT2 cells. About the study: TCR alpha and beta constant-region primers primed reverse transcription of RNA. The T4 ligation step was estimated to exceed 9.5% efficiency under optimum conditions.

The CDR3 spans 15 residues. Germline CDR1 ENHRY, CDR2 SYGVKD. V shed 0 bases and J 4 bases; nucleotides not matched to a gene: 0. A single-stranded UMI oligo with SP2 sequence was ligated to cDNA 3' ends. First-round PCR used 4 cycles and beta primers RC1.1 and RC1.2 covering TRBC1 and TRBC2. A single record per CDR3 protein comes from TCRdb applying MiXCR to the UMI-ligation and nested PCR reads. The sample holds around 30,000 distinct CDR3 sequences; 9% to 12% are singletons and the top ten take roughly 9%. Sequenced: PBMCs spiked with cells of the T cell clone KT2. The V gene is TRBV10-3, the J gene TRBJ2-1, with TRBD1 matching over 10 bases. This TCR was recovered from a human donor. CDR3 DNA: TGTGCCATCAGTGAGTCGGGACAGGGGTACAATGAGCAGTTCTTC. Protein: CAISESGQGYNEQFF.